The 24 T cell receptor beta chains below all came from one sample that was sequenced in a study of cytotoxic CD8 clonotypes in ibrutinib-treated CLL. Libraries were prepared by immunoSEQ multiplex PCR; TCRdb keeps only in-frame clonotypes and omits some of them. The table includes around 21,000 clones, over 65% detected once. Sequenced here: PBMCs, sampled before ibrutinib treatment. The receptors shown here come from a human donor with chronic lymphocytic leukemia.

The chain links TRBV10-1 to TRBJ2-3, with D hard to call. Trimming shortened V by 3 bases and J by 6 bases, and 7 bases separated the two germline ends. CDR1 is WNHNN, CDR2 SYGVQD, per germline (reference sequence). The CDR3 spans 12 residues. This chain's CDR3 is CASSDPSDTQYF. Here the CDR3 DNA reads TGCGCCAGCAGTGACCCTTCCGATACGCAGTATTTT.

This rearrangement joins TRBV6-1 to TRBJ2-1; D gene unclear. Trimming shortened V by 6 bases and J by 6 bases, and 6 bases separated the two germline ends. The CDR3 contains 11 residues. Germline values: CDR1 MNHNS, CDR2 SASEGT. CDR3 amino acids: CASSHVNEQFF. CDR3 nucleotide sequence: TGTGCCAGCAGCCACGTCAATGAGCAGTTCTTC.

V usage is TRBV11-3 and J usage is TRBJ2-3, with TRBD2 matching over 7 bases. With 3 bases clipped from V and 1 base from J, the junction kept 4 bases outside the gene matches. This CDR3 is built from 15 residues. The germline V gene encodes CDR1 SGHNT and CDR2 YENEEA. Here the CDR3 DNA reads TGTGCCAGCAGCTTGGGCGGGAGTGGCACAGATACGCAGTATTTT. Translation: CASSLGGSGTDTQYF.

The rearrangement joins TRBV5-4 to TRBJ2-7; 8 bases map to TRBD2. The CDR3 runs 17 residues. J lost 4 bases, V lost 0 bases, and 12 bases had no gene match. The V gene's germline CDR1 is SGHNT and CDR2 YYREEE (reference sequence). As DNA, the CDR3 is TGTGCCAGCAGCTTGGCCGGGGGTTTAGCGGGAAGATACGAGCAGTACTTC. Translating gives CASSLAGGLAGRYEQYF.

The chain recombines TRBV2 with TRBJ1-5, with 7 bases aligning to TRBD1. With 3 bases clipped from V and 6 bases from J, the junction kept 8 bases outside the gene matches. This CDR3 has 15 amino acids. Per germline, CDR1 SNHLY and CDR2 FYNNEI. DNA for the CDR3: TGTGCCAGCAGTGATAACAGGGGCTTGAGTCAGCCCCAGCATTTT. Translating gives CASSDNRGLSQPQHF. Together with reference TRBV2 and TRBJ1-5, the CDR3 gives the full variable domain: EPEVTQTPSHQVTQMGQEVILRCVPISNHLYFYWYRQILGQKVEFLVSFYNNEISEKSEIFDDQFSVERPDGSNFTLKIRSTKLEDSAMYFCASSDNRGLSQPQHFGDGTRLSIL.

The CDR3 DNA sequence: TGTGCCAGCAGCAGGGGACTAGGTGATGTGCAGTTCTTC. Its translation: CASSRGLGDVQFF. This chain links TRBV11-2 with TRBJ2-1; the match to TRBD2 covers 8 bases. This CDR3 comprises 13 residues. The germline V gene has CDR1 SGHAT and CDR2 FQNNGV. After removal of 5 bases from V and 12 bases from J, the junction contained 9 bases not matched to a gene.

This clone has just one count. The chain joins TRBV7-2 to TRBJ2-7, with TRBD2 matching 8 bases. The V gene's germline CDR1 is SGHTA and CDR2 FQGNSA. After removal of 1 base from V and 4 bases from J, the junction contained 6 bases not matched to a gene. The CDR3 covers 15 residues. This chain's CDR3 is CASSLEAGVRYEQYF. CDR3 nucleotides: TGTGCCAGCAGCTTAGAAGCGGGAGTGAGGTACGAGCAGTACTTC.

This chain links TRBV5-1 with TRBJ1-3; D is ambiguous. Germline V lookup: CDR1 SGHRS, CDR2 YFSETQ. Deletions cut 5 bases from V and 0 bases from J, with 6 bases between. CDR3 length: 13 amino acids. The CDR3, as DNA: TGCGCCAGCAGAGGGAGCTCTGGAAACACCATATATTTT. Its protein is CASRGSSGNTIYF.

V is TRBV5-6 and J is TRBJ1-1, with 8 bases fitting TRBD1. Germline V gene lookup returns CDR1 SGHDT and CDR2 YYEEEE. The CDR3 is 16 amino acids. Trimming at V came to 0 bases and at J to 0 bases, leaving 4 bases not matched to a gene. The CDR3 is CASSLGGQGLNTEAFF. The CDR3 DNA is TGTGCCAGCAGCTTGGGTGGACAGGGCTTGAACACTGAAGCTTTCTTT.

The rearrangement links TRBV28 to TRBJ2-7; 11 nucleotides line up with TRBD1. Trimming cost V 5 bases and J 6 bases; bases outside gene matches: 6. From germline, CDR1 is MDHEN and CDR2 SYDVKM. The CDR3 spans 14 residues. The CDR3 DNA sequence: TGTGCCAGCAGTCGAGGACAGGGGGCCAGCGAGCAGTACTTC. This codes for CASSRGQGASEQYF.

The genes are TRBV20-1 and TRBJ2-7; D remains ambiguous. CDR1 and CDR2 from the germline V gene are DFQATT and SNEGSKA (reference sequence). Trimming stripped 3 bases from V and 3 bases from J, with 6 bases between. This CDR3 spans 11 amino acids. CDR3 in DNA: TGCAGTGCTAGTGGCGGCTACGAGCAGTACTTC. Translated, it gives CSASGGYEQYF.

The chain has TRBV7-3 and TRBJ2-3, with a possible D match to TRBD1 (6 bases). The CDR3 covers 14 residues. Germline assignment: CDR1 SGHTA and CDR2 FQGTGA. V lost 5 bases and J 1 base, leaving 10 bases between the germline ends. CDR3 in DNA: TGTGCCAGCAGCCAGGGGTTGGGCACAGATACGCAGTATTTT. It is translated as CASSQGLGTDTQYF.

This clone was seen a few times. The V and J genes are TRBV27 and TRBJ2-3; 14 bases are a match to TRBD2. This CDR3 contains 15 residues. Germline V gene lookup returns CDR1 MNHEY and CDR2 SMNVEV (reference sequence). The ends lost 6 bases at V and 8 bases at J; junction bases unmatched: 7. The CDR3 sequence: CASRPGLAGVGTQYF. CDR3 coding DNA: TGTGCCAGCAGGCCGGGACTAGCGGGAGTCGGTACGCAGTATTTT.

The chain combines TRBV9 with TRBJ2-1; D is unresolved. The length of the CDR3 is 11 residues. Germline V CDR1 and CDR2: SGDLS, YYNGEE. V lost 4 bases, J lost 9 bases, and 8 bases lay in between. The CDR3 protein is CASSSRTEQFF. The CDR3 region has the DNA TGTGCCAGCAGCTCACGGACTGAGCAGTTCTTC.

In the case of this clone: The sample carries other DNA sequences with the same CDR3. The chain links TRBV29-1 to TRBJ2-7, with a tentative D call TRBD2 (6 bases). This CDR3 is built from 11 residues. CDR1 is SQVTM and CDR2 is ANQGSEA in the germline V gene. V was shortened by 4 bases and J by 2 bases, with 6 bases between the two germline ends. The CDR3 loop is CSVGLAYEQYF. CDR3 coding DNA: TGCAGCGTTGGACTAGCCTACGAGCAGTACTTC.

This chain uses TRBV2 with TRBJ1-4, with a tentative D call TRBD1 (6 bases). The V gene lost 4 bases and the J gene lost 5 bases, with 14 bases spanning the gap. The CDR3 loop spans 15 amino acids. The germline V gene encodes CDR1 SNHLY and CDR2 FYNNEI. CDR3 sequence reads: CASSATGAGNEKLFF. CDR3 coding DNA: TGTGCCAGCAGTGCAACGGGGGCAGGGAATGAAAAACTGTTTTTT.

The chain has TRBV29-1 and TRBJ2-7; 11 positions match TRBD2. There are 13 residues in the CDR3. The trim removed 6 bases at V and 3 bases at J, leaving 4 bases unmatched. Germline V gives CDR1 SQVTM, CDR2 ANQGSEA. As DNA, the CDR3 is TGCAGCGTCAGACTAGCGGGACTCTACGAGCAGTACTTC. It is translated as CSVRLAGLYEQYF.

The chain is built from TRBV7-2 and TRBJ2-2, with 11 nucleotides matching TRBD2. There are 16 residues in the CDR3. Germline V gives CDR1 SGHTA, CDR2 FQGNSA. The V and J ends lost 4 bases and 5 bases, in that order; junction bases with no gene match: 6. The CDR3 region has the DNA TGTGCCAGCAGCTCCTCACTAGCGGGAGCGACCGGGGAGCTGTTTTTT. Protein sequence: CASSSSLAGATGELFF.

The V gene is TRBV4-3, the J gene TRBJ2-3; no clear D. Trimming cost V 2 bases and J 0 bases, with 6 bases left between them. CDR1 LGHNA and CDR2 YSLEER come from the germline V gene. This CDR3 has 14 residues. This CDR3 reads CASSQRPSTDTQYF. DNA of the CDR3: TGCGCCAGCAGCCAAAGGCCAAGCACAGATACGCAGTATTTT.

The chain couples TRBV7-2 to TRBJ2-7; the D gene is possibly TRBD1 (5 bases). V gave up 6 bases and J gave up 6 bases, with 18 bases separating them. Germline lookup yields CDR1 SGHTA and CDR2 FQGNSA. The CDR3 consists of 14 residues. The CDR3 DNA is TGTGCCAGCAGTCTATCACAGGCCACGGGCGAGCAGTACTTC. Protein: CASSLSQATGEQYF.

The V gene is TRBV4-3, the J gene TRBJ2-1; 13 bases align to TRBD2. V lost 4 bases to trimming and J lost 6 bases; unmatched junction nucleotides: 12. The CDR3 totals 18 residues. Germline V gene data show CDR1 as LGHNA and CDR2 as YSLEER. The CDR3 DNA reads TGCGCCAGCAGCCCTATTCAGGGGGGACTAGCGGGACGCAATGAGCAGTTCTTC. This translates into CASSPIQGGLAGRNEQFF.

Points on this clone: This sample also contains other DNA sequences that code for the same CDR3. The V gene is TRBV5-1, the J gene TRBJ2-1, with 11 positions matching TRBD1. V gave up 4 bases and J gave up 4 bases; unmatched junction bases: 4. CDR1 is SGHRS, CDR2 YFSETQ, per germline. The length of the CDR3 is 15 residues. CDR3 amino acids: CASSQGQGGYNEQFF. As DNA, the CDR3 is TGCGCCAGCAGCCAGGGACAGGGGGGTTACAATGAGCAGTTCTTC.

The chain couples TRBV19 to TRBJ2-7; D possibly corresponds to TRBD1 (6 bases). This CDR3 has 14 residues. V gave up 5 bases and J gave up 4 bases, with 15 bases separating them. Germline V CDR1 and CDR2: LNHDA, SQIVND (reference sequence). CDR3 residues: CASSWTDQGYEQYF. In DNA form, the CDR3 reads TGTGCCAGTAGTTGGACAGACCAAGGGTACGAGCAGTACTTC.

The chain recombines TRBV6-5 with TRBJ2-5, with D unresolved. CDR1 is MNHEY, CDR2 SVGAGI, per germline. CDR3 size: 13 residues. V shed 5 bases and J shed 7 bases, with 14 bases lying between them. The DNA for the CDR3 is TGTGCCAGCAGTCGCAGTCTGGCGGCGACCCAGTACTTC. Residues: CASSRSLAATQYF.